This entry describes one T cell receptor (beta chain). The antigen is unknown. The table came from immunoSEQ multiplex PCR; TCRdb's copy has only in-frame clones and leaves some out. Counted here are 18,000 or so clones, around 80% occurring once; the ten biggest clones make up roughly a fifth. This entry comes from a study of CD4 T cells in relation to SARS-CoV-2 and coronaviruses. Study overall: PBMCs were cultured with antigen for nine to eleven days before TCR beta sequencing. General study points: In roughly 65% of donors, memory CD4+ clonotypes crossrecognized SARS-CoV-2 and at least one common cold coronavirus spike. No crossreactivity against non-spike viral proteins was tested here.

This CDR3 has 15 amino acids. Germline V gene data show CDR1 as MNHEY and CDR2 as SMNVEV (reference sequence). V was pared by 6 bases and J by 7 bases, with 18 bases between. Unexposed donor CD4+ T cells date from about 2011-2018, before the COVID-19 pandemic. After 10 to 11 days of culture, CD4+ T cells were isolated. Fresh IL-2 medium replaced half the medium on days 3 and 7. The sequence derives from a human donor in good health. V is TRBV27 and J is TRBJ1-4; possibly TRBD1 for D (6 bases). Sequencing input: CD4+ T cells from PBMCs, cultured in vitro. The CDR3 DNA reads as TGTGCCAGCAGGCCTCTCAGGGGAGCGAGTGAAAAACTGTTTTTT. This encodes CASRPLRGASEKLFF.